The clone carrying this TCR beta chain came up a few times. Antigen: not known. From RNA, the CDR3 regions of TCR beta chains were amplified and sequenced. A first-round RT-PCR used HTBI primers, followed by a second-round multiplex PCR. A single record per CDR3 protein comes from TCRdb applying MiXCR to the multiplex PCR reads. The profile shows 200,000 to 250,000 distinct CDR3 sequences, 20% to 25% of them singletons. CDR1 is LNHDA, CDR2 SQIVND, per germline (reference sequence). Trimming removed 4 bases at V and 12 bases at J, with 10 bases between. The CDR3 is 11 residues long. These data belong to a study of Graves' ophthalmopathy and Graves' hyperthyroidism. The evidence that diagnosis relied on was clinical symptoms, serum thyroxine, TRAb, thyroid ultrasound and orbital computed tomography. It was from roughly 10 ml of fresh peripheral blood that the PBMCs came. Points from the study as a whole: Clonotypes were expanded in thyroid at above 0.001 frequency, and most also appeared in blood.

The TCR originated in a woman in her forties or fifties with Graves' ophthalmopathy. Specimen: peripheral blood. This sequence joins TRBV19 and TRBJ2-4; perhaps TRBD2 as D (6 bases). DNA of the CDR3: TGTGCCAGTAGTAGGGCGGGAAATCAGTACTTC. Translated, it gives CASSRAGNQYF. The variable domain in full, completed from reference TRBV19 and TRBJ2-4, reads DGGITQSPKYLFRKEGQNVTLSCEQNLNHDAMYWYRQDPGQGLRLIYYSQIVNDFQKGDIAEGYSVSREKKESFPLTVTSAQKNPTAFYLCASSRAGNQYFGAGTRLSVL.